These 13 T cell receptor beta chains share one sample of origin, sequenced in a study of tissue T cells after allogeneic stem cell transplantation. Libraries were prepared by immunoSEQ multiplex PCR; TCRdb keeps only in-frame clonotypes and omits some of them. The sample shows 25,000 to 35,000 clones, 85% of them seen only once. The source was blood, collected before transplantation. These receptors were taken from a woman aged 18-49 years who later had graft-versus-host disease after an allogeneic stem cell transplant.

CDR3: CASSLADGAREKLFF. CDR3 DNA sequence: TGTGCCAGCAGCTTAGCGGACGGGGCCAGAGAAAAACTGTTTTTT. The V gene is TRBV7-2, the J gene TRBJ1-4; weak D call: TRBD1 (5 bases). The CDR3 contains 15 residues. Trimming left V 0 bases short and J 8 bases short, with 13 bases between. Germline CDR1 is SGHTA and CDR2 is FQGNSA.

The V and J genes are TRBV7-2 and TRBJ2-2, with no clear D. Trimming cost V 2 bases and J 4 bases, with 11 bases left between them. The CDR3 spans 15 residues. Germline-derived CDR1 and CDR2 are SGHTA and FQGNSA. CDR3 DNA: TGTGCCAGCAGCTTAAGTCCTTCGGGCACCGGGGAGCTGTTTTTT. The encoded protein is CASSLSPSGTGELFF.

The chain recombines TRBV6-1 with TRBJ2-7; TRBD1 might be the D (6 bases). Deletions cut 2 bases from V and 1 base from J, with 12 bases between. Germline CDR1 is MNHNS and CDR2 is SASEGT. The length of the CDR3 is 15 residues. The CDR3 bases are TGTGCCAGCAGTGAAATCTCGGACAGTTCCTACGAGCAGTACTTC. Its protein is CASSEISDSSYEQYF.

The rearrangement joins TRBV28 to TRBJ1-2; D remains ambiguous. This CDR3 has 12 residues. From germline, CDR1 is MDHEN and CDR2 SYDVKM. The V end was cut by 6 bases, the J end by 8 bases, with 13 bases between. CDR3 sequence reads: CASSSGLPGYTF. CDR3 coding DNA: TGTGCCAGCAGCTCCGGGTTACCCGGCTACACCTTC.

The chain employs TRBV19 and TRBJ2-2; D is perhaps TRBD2 (5 bases). CDR1 and CDR2 (germline): LNHDA, SQIVND (reference sequence). The V end lost 1 base, the J end lost 5 bases, and 17 bases lay between the germline ends. This CDR3 region has 17 residues. The CDR3 nucleotides are TGTGCCAGTAGTATAGTTTCGGGGTTAAGAGGTACCGGGGAGCTGTTTTTT. Its translation: CASSIVSGLRGTGELFF.

The V call is TRBV3-1 (or the pseudogene TRBV3-2), the J call TRBJ2-7; 7 nucleotides agree with TRBD1. Germline lookup yields CDR1 LGHDT and CDR2 YNNKEL (reference sequence). The CDR3 sequence is 15 residues long. V shed 3 bases and J 1 base; nucleotides not matched to a gene: 6. The CDR3: CASSQGTAVSYEQYF. The CDR3 DNA is TGTGCCAGCAGCCAGGGGACAGCTGTATCCTACGAGCAGTACTTC.

The CDR3 protein is CAWSVSPEDTEAFF. The CDR3 bases are TGTGCCTGGAGTGTCTCGCCAGAAGACACTGAAGCTTTCTTT. The chain recombines TRBV30 with TRBJ1-1; D is uncertain. There are 14 residues in the CDR3. Germline CDR1 is GTSNPN and CDR2 is SVGIG (reference sequence). V lost 0 bases, J lost 3 bases, and 11 bases lay in between.

This clone appeared a single time. This rearrangement joins TRBV5-1 to TRBJ1-1, with 8 bases fitting TRBD1. This CDR3 has 16 amino acids. Germline assignment: CDR1 SGHRS and CDR2 YFSETQ. V shed 1 base and J 4 bases; nucleotides not matched to a gene: 9. The CDR3 protein is CASSLSSGGLITEAFF. The CDR3 nucleotides are TGCGCCAGCAGCTTGTCGTCAGGGGGCTTGATCACTGAAGCTTTCTTT.

About this clone itself: Possible read error: a much larger clone is one base away. This chain uses TRBV4-1 with TRBJ1-5, with TRBD1 matching 9 bases. The germline gives CDR1 MGHRA, CDR2 YSYEKL. The length of the CDR3 is 14 residues. The CDR3 DNA follows: TGCGCCCGCAGCCAACAGGGGGCCGATCAGCCCCAGCATTTT. This encodes CARSQQGADQPQHF.

The chain combines TRBV4-2 with TRBJ1-5; D unclear. Trimming left V 0 bases short and J 4 bases short, with 10 bases between. This CDR3 is 15 amino acids long. CDR1 LGHNA and CDR2 YNFKEQ come from the germline V gene. As DNA, the CDR3 is TGTGCCAGCAGCCAAGAAATGTTGATTAATCAGCCCCAGCATTTT. Translating it yields CASSQEMLINQPQHF.

The chain combines TRBV7-3 with TRBJ2-1, with a possible D match to TRBD1 (6 bases). CDR1 and CDR2 (germline): SGHTA, FQGTGA. V lost 4 bases and J 3 bases, leaving 25 bases between the germline ends. The CDR3 has 19 residues. CDR3 region: CASSSNEGVPGNNYNEQFF. CDR3 sequence (DNA): TGTGCCAGCAGCTCAAATGAGGGGGTGCCCGGGAACAACTACAATGAGCAGTTCTTC.

The rearrangement links TRBV4-1 to TRBJ2-4; the D is unclear. Germline-derived CDR1 and CDR2 are MGHRA and YSYEKL. The CDR3 loop spans 15 amino acids. The V gene lost 1 base and the J gene lost 1 base, with 8 bases spanning the gap. The CDR3 spells CASSQVGPAKNIQYF. The CDR3, as DNA: TGCGCCAGCAGCCAAGTAGGACCGGCCAAAAACATTCAGTACTTC.

The chain joins TRBV6-4 to TRBJ2-1; possible D gene TRBD2, 6 bases. V lost 5 bases and J lost 4, with 15 bases in between. The CDR3 extends over 15 amino acids. Germline CDR1 is MRHNA and CDR2 is SNTAGT. The CDR3 nucleotides are TGTGCCAGCAGTTCGAGTGGAGGGGATTACAATGAGCAGTTCTTC. Protein: CASSSSGGDYNEQFF.